Given below is one T cell receptor (beta chain) in context. Antigen unknown. This sample was included in a study of cytomegalovirus exposure and HLA in healthy donors. Study findings and constraints: The investigators catalogued 150 to 200 TCR beta chains as cytomegalovirus-associated.

CDR1 and CDR2 from the germline V gene are SNHLY and FYNNEI. CDR3 size: 17 residues. V shed 6 bases and J shed 0 bases, with 19 bases lying between them. In the PCR, 60 Vbeta and 13 Jbeta primers were used. Here immunoSEQ multiplex PCR was the method, and the copy in TCRdb shows in-frame clones only, minus some. The table includes 120,000 to 150,000 clones, around 78% detected once. Donors were nominally healthy when sampled, though unrecorded immune exposures were likely. Source material: PBMCs. This sequence was found in a man in his forties in good health and CMV-seropositive. V and J are TRBV2 and TRBJ2-3; D not certain. The CDR3 DNA sequence: TGTGCCAGCAGCCGAAAGAGGATCCCCCTTAGCACAGATACGCAGTATTTT. Translating gives CASSRKRIPLSTDTQYF.